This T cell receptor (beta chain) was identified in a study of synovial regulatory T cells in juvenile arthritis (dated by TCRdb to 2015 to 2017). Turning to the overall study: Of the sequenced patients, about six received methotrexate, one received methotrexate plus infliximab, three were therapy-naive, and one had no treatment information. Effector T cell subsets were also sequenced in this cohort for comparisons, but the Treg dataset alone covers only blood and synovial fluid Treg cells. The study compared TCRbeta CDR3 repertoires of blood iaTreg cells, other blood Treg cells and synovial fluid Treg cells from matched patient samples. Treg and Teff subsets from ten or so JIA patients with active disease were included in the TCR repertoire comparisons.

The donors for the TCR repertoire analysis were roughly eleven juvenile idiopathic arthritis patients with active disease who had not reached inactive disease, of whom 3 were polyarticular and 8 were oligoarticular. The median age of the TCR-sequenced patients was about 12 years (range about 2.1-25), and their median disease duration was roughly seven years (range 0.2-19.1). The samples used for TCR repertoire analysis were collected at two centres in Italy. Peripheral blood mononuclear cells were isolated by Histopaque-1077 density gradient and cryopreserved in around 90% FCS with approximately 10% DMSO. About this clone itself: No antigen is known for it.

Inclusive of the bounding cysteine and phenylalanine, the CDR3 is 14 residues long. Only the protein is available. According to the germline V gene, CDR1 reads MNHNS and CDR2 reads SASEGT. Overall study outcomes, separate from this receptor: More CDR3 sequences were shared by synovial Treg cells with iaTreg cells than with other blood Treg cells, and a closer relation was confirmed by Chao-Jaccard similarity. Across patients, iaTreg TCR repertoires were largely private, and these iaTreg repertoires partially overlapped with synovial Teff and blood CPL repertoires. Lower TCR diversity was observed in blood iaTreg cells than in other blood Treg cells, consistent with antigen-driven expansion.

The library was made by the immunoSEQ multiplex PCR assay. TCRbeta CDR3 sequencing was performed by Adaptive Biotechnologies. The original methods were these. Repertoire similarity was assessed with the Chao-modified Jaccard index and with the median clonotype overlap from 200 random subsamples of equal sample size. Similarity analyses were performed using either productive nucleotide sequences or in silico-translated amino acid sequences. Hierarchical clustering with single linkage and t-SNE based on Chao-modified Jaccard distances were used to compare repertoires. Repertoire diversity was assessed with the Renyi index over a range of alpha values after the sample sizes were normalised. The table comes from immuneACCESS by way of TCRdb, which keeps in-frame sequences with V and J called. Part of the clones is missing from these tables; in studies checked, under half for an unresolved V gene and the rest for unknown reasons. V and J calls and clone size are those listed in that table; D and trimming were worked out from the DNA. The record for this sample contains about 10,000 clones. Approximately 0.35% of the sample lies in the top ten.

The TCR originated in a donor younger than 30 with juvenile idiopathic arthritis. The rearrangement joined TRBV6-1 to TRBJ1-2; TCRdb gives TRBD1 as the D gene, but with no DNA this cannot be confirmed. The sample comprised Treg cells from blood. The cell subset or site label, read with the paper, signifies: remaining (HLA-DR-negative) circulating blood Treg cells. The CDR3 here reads CASRNRAFNYGYTF.